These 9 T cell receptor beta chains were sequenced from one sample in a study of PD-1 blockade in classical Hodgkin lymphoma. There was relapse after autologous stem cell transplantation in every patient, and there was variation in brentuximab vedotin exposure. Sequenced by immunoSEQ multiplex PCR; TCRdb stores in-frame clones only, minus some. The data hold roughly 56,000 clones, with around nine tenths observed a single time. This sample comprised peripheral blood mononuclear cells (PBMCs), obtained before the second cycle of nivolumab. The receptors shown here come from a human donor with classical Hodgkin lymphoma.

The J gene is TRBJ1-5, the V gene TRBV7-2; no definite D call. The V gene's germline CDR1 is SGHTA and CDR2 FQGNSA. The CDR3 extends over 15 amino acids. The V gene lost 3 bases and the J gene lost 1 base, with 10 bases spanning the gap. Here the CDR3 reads CASSLSVISNQPQHF. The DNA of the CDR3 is TGTGCCAGCAGCTTGTCGGTGATCAGCAATCAGCCCCAGCATTTT.

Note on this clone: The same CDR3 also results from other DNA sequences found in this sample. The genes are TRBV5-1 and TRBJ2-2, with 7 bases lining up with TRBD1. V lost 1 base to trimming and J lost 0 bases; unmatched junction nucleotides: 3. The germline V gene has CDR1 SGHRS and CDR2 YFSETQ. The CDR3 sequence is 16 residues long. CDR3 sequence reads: CASSLTGTANTGELFF. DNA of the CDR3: TGCGCCAGCAGCTTGACCGGGACAGCGAACACCGGGGAGCTGTTTTTT.

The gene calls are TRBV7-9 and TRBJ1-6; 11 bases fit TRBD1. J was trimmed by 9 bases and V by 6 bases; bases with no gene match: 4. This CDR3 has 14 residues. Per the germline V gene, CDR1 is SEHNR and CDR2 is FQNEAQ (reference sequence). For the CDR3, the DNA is TGTGCCAGCAGATTGGACAGGGGGCTTTCACCCCTCCACTTT. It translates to CASRLDRGLSPLHF.

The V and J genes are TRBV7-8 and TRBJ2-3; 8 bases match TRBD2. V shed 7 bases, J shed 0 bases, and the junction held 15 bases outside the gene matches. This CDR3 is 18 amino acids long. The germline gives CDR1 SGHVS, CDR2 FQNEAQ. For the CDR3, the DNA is TGTGCCAGCATCGGGGGCGGGGGGACCCTAAGGAGCACAGATACGCAGTATTTT. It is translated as CASIGGGGTLRSTDTQYF.

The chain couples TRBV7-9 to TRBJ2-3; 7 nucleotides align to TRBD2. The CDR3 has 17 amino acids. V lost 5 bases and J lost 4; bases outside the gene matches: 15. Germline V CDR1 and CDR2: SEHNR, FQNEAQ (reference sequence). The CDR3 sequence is CASSPRGRGESPDTQYF. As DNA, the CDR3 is TGTGCCAGCAGCCCTAGGGGCCGGGGGGAATCCCCAGATACGCAGTATTTT.

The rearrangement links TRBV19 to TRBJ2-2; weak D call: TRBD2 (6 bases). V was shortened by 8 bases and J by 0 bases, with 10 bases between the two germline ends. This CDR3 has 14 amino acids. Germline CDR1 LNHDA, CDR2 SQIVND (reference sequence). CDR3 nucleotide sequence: TGTGCCAGTTCCGGGACTGCGAACACCGGGGAGCTGTTTTTT. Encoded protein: CASSGTANTGELFF.

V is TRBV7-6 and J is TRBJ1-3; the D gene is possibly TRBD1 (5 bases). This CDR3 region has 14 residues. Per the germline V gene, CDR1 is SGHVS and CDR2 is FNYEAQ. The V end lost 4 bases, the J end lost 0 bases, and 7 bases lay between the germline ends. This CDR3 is CASSSDNSGNTIYF. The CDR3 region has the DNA TGTGCCAGCAGCTCGGACAACTCTGGAAACACCATATATTTT.

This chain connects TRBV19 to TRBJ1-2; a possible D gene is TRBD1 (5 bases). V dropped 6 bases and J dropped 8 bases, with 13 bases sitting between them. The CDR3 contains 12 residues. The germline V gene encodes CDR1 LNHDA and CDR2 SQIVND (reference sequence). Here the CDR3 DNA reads TGTGCCAGTAGCGGGCCCGGGGGAGGCTACACCTTC. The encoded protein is CASSGPGGGYTF.

The CDR3: CASSPGTASTDTQYF. In DNA form, the CDR3 reads TGTGCCAGCAGCCCTGGGACAGCGAGCACAGATACGCAGTATTTT. The chain combines TRBV9 with TRBJ2-3; 7 bases align to TRBD1. The CDR3 is made up of 15 amino acids. Germline V lookup: CDR1 SGDLS, CDR2 YYNGEE. The V and J ends lost 4 bases and 0 bases, in that order; junction bases with no gene match: 5.